The 5 T cell receptor beta chains in this list originate from one sample, sequenced in a study of cytomegalovirus exposure and HLA in healthy donors. Amplification used 60 Vbeta primers and 13 Jbeta primers. Repertoires were generated with immunoSEQ multiplex PCR, while TCRdb's copy carries only in-frame clones and drops some. The sample comprises 150,000 to 200,000 clones, 80% of which are singletons, and roughly 0.99% rests with the top ten. Sequenced input: PBMCs. The receptor set was obtained from a woman between 35 and 50 years old in good health and CMV-seronegative.

The chain combines TRBV2 with TRBJ2-1, with 8 bases identical to TRBD2. This CDR3 is 15 amino acids long. Germline V gene lookup returns CDR1 SNHLY and CDR2 FYNNEI. V trimming: 9 bases; J trimming: 4 bases; junction bases outside the gene matches: 11. The CDR3 bases are TGTGCCAGTTCGGGAGGGGCAGGGGCTTACAATGAGCAGTTCTTC. Its translation: CASSGGAGAYNEQFF.

The V gene is TRBV5-1, the J gene TRBJ2-2; a weak D match, TRBD2 (5 bases). V gave up 0 bases and J gave up 1 base, with 7 bases separating them. Germline CDR1 and CDR2: SGHRS and YFSETQ. This CDR3 is built from 15 residues. CDR3 nucleotides: TGCGCCAGCAGCTTGGAAGCGGAGAACACCGGGGAGCTGTTTTTT. Amino acids: CASSLEAENTGELFF.

This clone was observed a few times. V usage is TRBV5-8 and J usage is TRBJ2-5, with TRBD2 identical over 9 bases. The CDR3 loop spans 15 amino acids. Germline CDR1 SGHTS, CDR2 YDEGEE. Trimming removed 0 bases from V and 2 bases from J; junction bases left unmatched: 2. The CDR3 DNA sequence: TGTGCCAGCAGCTTGGGACTAGCGGAACAAGAGACCCAGTACTTC. Encoded protein: CASSLGLAEQETQYF.

The V gene is TRBV14, the J gene TRBJ1-2; the D gene is possibly TRBD1 (5 bases). There are 14 residues in the CDR3. Germline CDR1 and CDR2: SGHDN and FVKESK. Trimming took 4 bases from V and 7 from J, leaving 16 bases between them. The chain's CDR3 is CASSRVQGVSGYTF. CDR3 nucleotide sequence: TGTGCCAGCAGCCGGGTGCAGGGCGTCTCTGGCTACACCTTC.

V and J are TRBV25-1 and TRBJ1-5; D is uncertain. CDR1 is MGHDK and CDR2 is SYGVNS in the germline V gene. The CDR3 is made up of 15 amino acids. V was shortened by 1 base and J by 1 base, with 8 bases between the two germline ends. CDR3 residues: CASSELGWSNQPQHF. CDR3 nucleotide sequence: TGTGCCAGCAGTGAATTGGGCTGGAGCAATCAGCCCCAGCATTTT. The full variable domain, in which reference TRBV25-1 and TRBJ1-5 provide the parts outside the CDR3, is EADIYQTPRYLVIGTGKKITLECSQTMGHDKMYWYQQDPGMELHLIHYSYGVNSTEKGDLSSESTVSRIRTEHFPLTLESARPSHTSQYLCASSELGWSNQPQHFGDGTRLSIL.